This record covers a single TCR beta chain. TCRdb re-derived calls from the RT-PCR reads in MiXCR, one entry per CDR3 protein. The repertoire holds hundreds of thousands of distinct CDR3 sequences, with approximately 14% as singletons. This CDR3 is 16 amino acids long. The ends were cut back, 0 bases at V and 1 base at J, with 13 bases in the middle. Germline CDR1 reads KGHSH; CDR2 reads LQKENI. Input material: memory CD4+ T cells from blood. The J gene is TRBJ2-7, the V gene TRBV18, with D unclear. This clonotype originated in a female donor in good health, serving as a healthy control. The CDR3 nucleotides are TGTGCCAGCTCACCACCGCTGGGCGGTAATTCCTACGAGCAGTACTTC. Its translation: CASSPPLGGNSYEQYF.